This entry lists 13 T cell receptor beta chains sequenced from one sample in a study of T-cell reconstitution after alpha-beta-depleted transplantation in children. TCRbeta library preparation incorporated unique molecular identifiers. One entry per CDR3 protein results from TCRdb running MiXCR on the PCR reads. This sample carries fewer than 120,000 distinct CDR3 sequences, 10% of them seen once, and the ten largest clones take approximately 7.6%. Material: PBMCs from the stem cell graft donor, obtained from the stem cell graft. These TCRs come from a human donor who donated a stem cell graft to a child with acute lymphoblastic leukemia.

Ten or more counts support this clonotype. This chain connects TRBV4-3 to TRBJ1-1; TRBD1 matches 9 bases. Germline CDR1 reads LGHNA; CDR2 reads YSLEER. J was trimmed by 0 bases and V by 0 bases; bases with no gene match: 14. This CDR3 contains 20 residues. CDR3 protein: CASSQDTGAYRGPMNTEAFF. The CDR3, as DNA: TGCGCCAGCAGCCAAGATACGGGCGCCTACAGGGGGCCCATGAACACTGAAGCTTTCTTT.

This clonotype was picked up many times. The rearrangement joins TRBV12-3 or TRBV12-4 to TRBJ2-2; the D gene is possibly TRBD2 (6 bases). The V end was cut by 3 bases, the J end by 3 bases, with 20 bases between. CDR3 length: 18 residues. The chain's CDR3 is CASSLSLTYSGYTGELFF. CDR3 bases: TGTGCCAGCAGTTTGAGTCTAACCTATAGCGGCTACACCGGGGAGCTGTTTTTT.

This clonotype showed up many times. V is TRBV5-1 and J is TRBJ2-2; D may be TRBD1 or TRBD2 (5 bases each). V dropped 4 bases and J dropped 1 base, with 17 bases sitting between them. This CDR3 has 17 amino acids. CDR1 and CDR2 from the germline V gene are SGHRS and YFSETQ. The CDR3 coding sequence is TGCGCCAGCAGCCAAGGACTGTTGGGGGTGAACACCGGGGAGCTGTTTTTT. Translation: CASSQGLLGVNTGELFF.

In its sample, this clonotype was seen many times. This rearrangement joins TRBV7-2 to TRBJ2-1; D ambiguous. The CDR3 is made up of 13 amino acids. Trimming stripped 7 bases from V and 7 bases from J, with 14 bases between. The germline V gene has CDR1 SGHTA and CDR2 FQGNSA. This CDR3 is CASNSLFYNEQFF. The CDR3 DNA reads TGTGCCAGCAACTCTCTTTTTTATAATGAGCAGTTCTTC.

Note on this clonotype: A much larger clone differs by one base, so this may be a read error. CDR3 protein: CASSWDRRGGTESFF. Here the CDR3 DNA reads TGCGCCAGCAGCTGGGACAGGCGAGGGGGCACTGAATCTTTCTTT. The chain joins TRBV5-1 to TRBJ1-1; 8 bases map to TRBD1. Germline values: CDR1 SGHRS, CDR2 YFSETQ. The CDR3 has 15 amino acids. Filled out from reference TRBV5-1 and TRBJ1-1, the complete variable domain reads KAGVTQTPRYLIKTRGQQVTLSCSPISGHRSVSWYQQTPGQGLQFLFEYFSETQRNKGNFPGRFSGRQFSNSRSEMNVSTLELGDSALYLCASSWDRRGGTESFFGQGTRLTVV.

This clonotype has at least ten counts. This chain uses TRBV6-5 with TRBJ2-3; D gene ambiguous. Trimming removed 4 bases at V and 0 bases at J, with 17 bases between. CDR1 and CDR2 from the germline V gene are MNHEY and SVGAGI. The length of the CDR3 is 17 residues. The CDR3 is CASSLILGSPSTDTQYF. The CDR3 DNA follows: TGTGCCAGCAGTTTAATTTTGGGATCACCTAGCACAGATACGCAGTATTTT.

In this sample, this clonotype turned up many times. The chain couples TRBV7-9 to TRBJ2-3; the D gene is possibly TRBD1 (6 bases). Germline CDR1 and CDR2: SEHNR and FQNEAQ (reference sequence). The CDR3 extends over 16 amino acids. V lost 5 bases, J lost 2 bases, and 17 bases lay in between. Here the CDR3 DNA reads TGTGCCAGCAGCCCGCCGCAGGGGTTACACACAGATACGCAGTATTTT. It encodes CASSPPQGLHTDTQYF.

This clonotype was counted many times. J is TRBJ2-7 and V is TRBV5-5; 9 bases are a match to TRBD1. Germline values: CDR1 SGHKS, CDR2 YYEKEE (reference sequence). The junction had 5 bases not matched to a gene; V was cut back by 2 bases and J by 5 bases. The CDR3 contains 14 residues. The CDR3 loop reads CASSFTGGGDEQYF. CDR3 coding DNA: TGTGCCAGCAGCTTCACAGGGGGCGGGGACGAGCAGTACTTC.

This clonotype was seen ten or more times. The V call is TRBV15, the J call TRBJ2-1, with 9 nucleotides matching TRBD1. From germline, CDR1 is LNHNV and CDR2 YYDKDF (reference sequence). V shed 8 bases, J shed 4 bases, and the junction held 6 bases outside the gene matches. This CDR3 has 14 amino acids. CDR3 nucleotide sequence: TGTGCCACCCAGGAACAGGGGGCGTACAATGAGCAGTTCTTC. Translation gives CATQEQGAYNEQFF.

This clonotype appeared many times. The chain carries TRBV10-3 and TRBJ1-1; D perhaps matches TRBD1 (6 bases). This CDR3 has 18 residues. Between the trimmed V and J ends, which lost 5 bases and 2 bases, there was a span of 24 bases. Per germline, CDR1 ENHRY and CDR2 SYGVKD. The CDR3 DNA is TGTGCCATCAGTCCAGAGTCGGCCAACAGGGTTGGAAACACTGAAGCTTTCTTT. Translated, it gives CAISPESANRVGNTEAFF.

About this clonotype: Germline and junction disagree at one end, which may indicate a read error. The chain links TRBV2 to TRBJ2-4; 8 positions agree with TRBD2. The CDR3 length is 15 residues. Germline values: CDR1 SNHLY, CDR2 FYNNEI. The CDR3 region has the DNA TGTGCCAGCAGTGCGGCGGGAGGCTTCAAAAACGTTCAGTACTTC. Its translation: CASSAAGGFKNVQYF.

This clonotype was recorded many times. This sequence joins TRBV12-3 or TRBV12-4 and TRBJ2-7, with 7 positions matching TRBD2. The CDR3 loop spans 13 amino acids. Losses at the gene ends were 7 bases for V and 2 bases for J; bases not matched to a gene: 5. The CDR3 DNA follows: TGTGCCAGCATGGGCCTAGCGGCCTACGAGCAGTACTTC. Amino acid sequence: CASMGLAAYEQYF.

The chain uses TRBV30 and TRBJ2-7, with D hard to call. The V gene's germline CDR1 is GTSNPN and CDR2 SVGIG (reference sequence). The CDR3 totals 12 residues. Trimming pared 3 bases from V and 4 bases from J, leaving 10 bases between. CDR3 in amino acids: CAWSPSSYEQYF. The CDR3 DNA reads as TGTGCCTGGAGCCCCTCCTCATACGAGCAGTACTTC.